The 18 T cell receptor beta chains below all came from one sample that was sequenced in a study of blood T cell repertoires in COVID-19. Method: immunoSEQ multiplex PCR; TCRdb's copy keeps in-frame clones and lacks some. The table shows some 350,000 clones, with about 88% occurring only once. Sequencing was done on a sample of PBMCs or T cells enriched from blood (not recorded which). Receptors originate from a woman younger than 45 who had recovered from COVID-19.

The chain couples TRBV5-1 to TRBJ2-1, with D perhaps matching TRBD1 (6 bases). Trimming removed 3 bases from V and 10 bases from J, with 20 bases in between. Germline assignment: CDR1 SGHRS and CDR2 YFSETQ. The CDR3 has 15 amino acids. The CDR3 nucleotides read TGCGCCAGCAGCTCACTTCAAAGACGCAGGGGCGAGCAGTTCTTC. Translation gives CASSSLQRRRGEQFF.

The V and J genes are TRBV9 and TRBJ2-7, with TRBD2 as a possible D gene (6 bases). CDR3 length: 14 amino acids. Between the trimmed V and J ends, which lost 0 bases and 2 bases, there was a span of 9 bases. Germline assignment: CDR1 SGDLS and CDR2 YYNGEE. The CDR3 region is CASSVGSSAYEQYF. DNA for the CDR3: TGTGCCAGCAGCGTAGGATCTAGCGCCTACGAGCAGTACTTC.

This clone was observed a single time. The gene calls are TRBV5-1 and TRBJ2-1; 8 bases fit TRBD2. Germline V gene sequence: CDR1 SGHRS, CDR2 YFSETQ. The CDR3 covers 16 residues. J was trimmed by 3 bases and V by 5 bases; bases with no gene match: 10. This CDR3 is CASRPPSGGVYNEQFF. The DNA for the CDR3 is TGCGCCAGCAGACCCCCCAGCGGGGGCGTCTACAATGAGCAGTTCTTC.

The chain recombines TRBV6-6 with TRBJ1-4; TRBD1 might be the D (5 bases). Germline CDR1 and CDR2: MNHNY and SVGAGI (reference sequence). The CDR3 runs 13 residues. Between the trimmed V and J ends, which lost 8 bases and 8 bases, there was a span of 15 bases. The CDR3 loop is CASQAAGQEKLFF. The CDR3 DNA reads as TGTGCCAGCCAGGCCGCGGGGCAGGAAAAACTGTTTTTT.

This chain joins TRBV5-6 and TRBJ2-3, with 11 bases matching TRBD2. Germline CDR1 SGHDT, CDR2 YYEEEE. This CDR3 region has 18 residues. J was trimmed by 1 base and V by 2 bases; bases with no gene match: 9. CDR3 amino acids: CASSLNSGRADGTDTQYF. The CDR3 nucleotides read TGTGCCAGCAGCTTAAATAGCGGGAGGGCCGATGGCACAGATACGCAGTATTTT.

Note on this clone: Relative to the germline gene, one junction end is altered; a read error may explain this. The gene calls are TRBV6-1 and TRBJ2-7, with TRBD2 matching 8 bases. This CDR3 spans 17 amino acids. Germline V lookup: CDR1 MNHNS, CDR2 SASEGT. CDR3 protein: CACSGPRGGEPSTEQYF. CDR3 nucleotide sequence: TGTGCCTGCAGTGGGCCTCGGGGGGGGGAACCTTCTACCGAGCAGTACTTC.

V gene TRBV16 combines with J gene TRBJ2-3; 7 bases are shared with TRBD2. J gave up 15 bases and V 1 base, and 13 bases lay outside the gene matches. CDR3 length: 14 residues. Germline assignment: CDR1 KGHSY and CDR2 FQNENV. CDR3: CASSQFRGGSPAYF. DNA of the CDR3: TGTGCCAGCAGCCAATTTCGAGGCGGGAGTCCCGCTTATTTT.

This sequence joins TRBV30 and TRBJ2-7; 13 bases match TRBD2. CDR1 is GTSNPN and CDR2 is SVGIG in the germline V gene (reference sequence). V trimming: 2 bases; J trimming: 0 bases; junction bases outside the gene matches: 10. The CDR3 is 18 residues long. The CDR3 loop is CAWSRGTSGTIASYEQYF. Written as DNA, the CDR3 is TGTGCCTGGAGTAGAGGGACTAGCGGGACAATTGCCTCCTACGAGCAGTACTTC.

J is TRBJ2-7 and V is TRBV4-1, with TRBD2 as a possible D gene (7 bases). CDR3 length: 16 residues. Trimming took 0 bases from V and 0 from J, leaving 12 bases between them. In germline, CDR1 is MGHRA, CDR2 YSYEKL. Written as DNA, the CDR3 is TGCGCCAGCAGCCAAGAGGGCGGGGGCAGCTCCTACGAGCAGTACTTC. As protein: CASSQEGGGSSYEQYF.

In the case of this clone: Other DNA sequences within the sample encode an identical CDR3. This CDR3 reads CASSPREGDTQYF. DNA for the CDR3: TGTGCCAGCAGCCCCCGGGAGGGAGATACGCAGTATTTT. The chain joins TRBV5-4 to TRBJ2-3; TRBD2 matches at 8 bases. Looked up from germline, CDR1 is SGHNT and CDR2 is YYREEE (reference sequence). The CDR3 spans 13 residues. V shed 4 bases and J 5 bases; nucleotides not matched to a gene: 3.

This clone has just one count. V usage is TRBV10-3 and J usage is TRBJ1-2, with 8 nucleotides matching TRBD1. Germline CDR1 and CDR2: ENHRY and SYGVKD. The CDR3 is made up of 13 amino acids. J was trimmed by 6 bases and V by 6 bases; bases with no gene match: 6. The CDR3 nucleotides read TGTGCCATCAGGGGGACAGGTATAGATGGCTACACCTTC. Protein product: CAIRGTGIDGYTF.

This clone was picked up one time. The chain has TRBV10-3 and TRBJ2-7, with D maybe TRBD1 (6 bases). V was pared by 6 bases and J by 5 bases, with 14 bases between. Germline values: CDR1 ENHRY, CDR2 SYGVKD. This CDR3 comprises 13 residues. The CDR3 region is CAISRGRDNEQYF. The CDR3 bases are TGTGCCATCAGCAGGGGCAGGGACAACGAGCAGTACTTC.

V usage is TRBV27 and J usage is TRBJ2-2; perhaps TRBD1 as D (5 bases). Trimming pared 3 bases from V and 1 base from J, leaving 9 bases between. The CDR3 is 15 residues long. Germline V lookup: CDR1 MNHEY, CDR2 SMNVEV (reference sequence). This CDR3 is CASSFLQVNTGELFF. CDR3 sequence (DNA): TGTGCCAGCAGTTTTCTACAGGTGAACACCGGGGAGCTGTTTTTT.

The rearrangement joins TRBV18 to TRBJ1-3; TRBD1 matches 9 bases. The CDR3 extends over 15 amino acids. The germline V gene encodes CDR1 KGHSH and CDR2 LQKENI. The V gene end was trimmed by 6 bases and the J gene end by 2 bases; junction bases not matched to a gene: 5. Written as DNA, the CDR3 is TGTGCCAGCTCCCAGACAGGGGGAGCTGGAAACACCATATATTTT. Its translation: CASSQTGGAGNTIYF.

This sequence joins TRBV19 and TRBJ1-1; possibly TRBD1 for D (6 bases). V lost 6 bases and J lost 5, with 13 bases in between. CDR3 length: 13 residues. Germline V gene data show CDR1 as LNHDA and CDR2 as SQIVND (reference sequence). CDR3 DNA: TGTGCCAGTAGGGCACAGGGTTGGACTGAAGCTTTCTTT. This sequence encodes CASRAQGWTEAFF.

This sequence joins TRBV28 and TRBJ2-7; the D gene is possibly TRBD2 (5 bases). The CDR3 loop spans 15 amino acids. Trimming left V 2 bases short and J 3 bases short, with 14 bases between. Per germline, CDR1 MDHEN and CDR2 SYDVKM. CDR3 region: CASSLRREELYEQYF. CDR3 nucleotides: TGTGCCAGCAGTTTACGACGGGAAGAGCTCTACGAGCAGTACTTC.

The chain has TRBV5-1 and TRBJ1-1; tentative D call: TRBD1 (6 bases). The CDR3 has 15 amino acids. V lost 4 bases, J lost 1 base, and 14 bases lay in between. Looked up from germline, CDR1 is SGHRS and CDR2 is YFSETQ. CDR3 in amino acids: CASSAQGPENTEAFF. In DNA form, the CDR3 reads TGCGCCAGCAGCGCCCAGGGGCCCGAGAACACTGAAGCTTTCTTT. The full variable domain, completed using reference TRBV5-1 and TRBJ1-1, is KAGVTQTPRYLIKTRGQQVTLSCSPISGHRSVSWYQQTPGQGLQFLFEYFSETQRNKGNFPGRFSGRQFSNSRSEMNVSTLELGDSALYLCASSAQGPENTEAFFGQGTRLTVV.

The chain couples TRBV12-3 or TRBV12-4 to TRBJ2-7; D is possibly TRBD2 (7 bases). The CDR3 length is 13 residues. The V end lost 1 base, the J end lost 6 bases, and 10 bases lay between the germline ends. DNA for the CDR3: TGTGCCAGCAGTTTAGGGGGGGGGCTCGAGCAGTACTTC. Protein: CASSLGGGLEQYF.